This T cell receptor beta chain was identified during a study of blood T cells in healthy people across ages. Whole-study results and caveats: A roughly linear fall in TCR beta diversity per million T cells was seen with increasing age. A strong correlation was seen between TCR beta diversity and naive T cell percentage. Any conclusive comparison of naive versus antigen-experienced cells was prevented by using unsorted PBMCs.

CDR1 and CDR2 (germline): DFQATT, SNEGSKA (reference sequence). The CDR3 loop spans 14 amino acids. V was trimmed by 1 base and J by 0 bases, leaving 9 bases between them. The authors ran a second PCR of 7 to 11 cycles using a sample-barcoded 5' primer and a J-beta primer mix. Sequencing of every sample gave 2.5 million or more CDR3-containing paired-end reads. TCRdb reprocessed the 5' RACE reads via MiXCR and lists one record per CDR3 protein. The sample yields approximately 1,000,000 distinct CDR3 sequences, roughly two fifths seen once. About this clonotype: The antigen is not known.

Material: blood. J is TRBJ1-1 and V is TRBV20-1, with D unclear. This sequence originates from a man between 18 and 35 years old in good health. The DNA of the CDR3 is TGCAGTGCTAGAGTCCGGGGTGTGAACACTGAAGCTTTCTTT. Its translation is CSARVRGVNTEAFF.